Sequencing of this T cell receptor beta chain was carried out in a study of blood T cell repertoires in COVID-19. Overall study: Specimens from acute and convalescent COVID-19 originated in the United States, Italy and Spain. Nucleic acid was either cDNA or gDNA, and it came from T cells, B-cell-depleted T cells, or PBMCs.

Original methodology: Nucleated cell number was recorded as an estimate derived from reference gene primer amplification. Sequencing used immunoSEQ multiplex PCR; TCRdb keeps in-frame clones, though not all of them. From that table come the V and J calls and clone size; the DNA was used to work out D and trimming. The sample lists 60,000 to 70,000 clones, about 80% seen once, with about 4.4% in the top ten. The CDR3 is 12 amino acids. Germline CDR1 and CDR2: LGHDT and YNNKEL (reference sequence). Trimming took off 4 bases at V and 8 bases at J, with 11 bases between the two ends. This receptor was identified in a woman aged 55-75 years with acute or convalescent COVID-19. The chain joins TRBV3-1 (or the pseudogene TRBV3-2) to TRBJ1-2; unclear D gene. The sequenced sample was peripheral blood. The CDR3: CASSRALEGYTF. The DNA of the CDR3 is TGTGCCAGCAGCCGTGCTTTAGAGGGCTACACCTTC.